One and the same sample provided the 26 T cell receptor beta chains below, sequenced in a study of blood T cell repertoires in COVID-19. Clones were read by immunoSEQ multiplex PCR, and TCRdb kept only the in-frame ones, dropping some. The sample holds 150,000 to 200,000 clones, around 80% seen once. Sequenced sample: PBMCs or T cells enriched from blood (not recorded which). These receptors originate from a man in his forties or fifties who had recovered from COVID-19.

The chain combines TRBV12-1 with TRBJ2-5; the DNA was not used to check the table's D call, TRBD2. TRBV12-1 is assigned pseudogene status. The CDR3 extends over 16 amino acids. In nucleotides, the CDR3 is TGTGCCAGCAGCTACCGCACAGCGGGGGGGGGAGAGACCCAGTACTTC. Protein: CASSYRTAGGGETQYF.

The gene calls are TRBV5-1 and TRBJ2-4, with a possible D match to TRBD2 (7 bases). This CDR3 has 17 amino acids. CDR1 SGHRS and CDR2 YFSETQ come from the germline V gene. V shed 7 bases and J shed 1 base, with 21 bases lying between them. CDR3 nucleotide sequence: TGCGCCAGCCGCCTCTTGGAGGGGGGGCCCGCCAAAAACATTCAGTACTTC. It specifies CASRLLEGGPAKNIQYF.

This clone has just one count. The chain uses TRBV18 and TRBJ2-2; 9 nucleotides agree with TRBD1. V trimming: 1 base; J trimming: 3 bases; junction bases outside the gene matches: 6. CDR3 length equals 17 residues. Germline V gene data show CDR1 as KGHSH and CDR2 as LQKENI. The CDR3 DNA reads as TGTGCCAGCTCACCACTCGGACAGGGGTCGTACACCGGGGAGCTGTTTTTT. As protein: CASSPLGQGSYTGELFF. Complete variable domain (other parts from reference TRBV18 and TRBJ2-2): NAGVMQNPRHLVRRRGQEARLRCSPMKGHSHVYWYRQLPEEGLKFMVYLQKENIIDESGMPKERFSAEFPKEGPSILRIQQVVRGDSAAYFCASSPLGQGSYTGELFFGEGSRLTVL.

The chain carries TRBV2 and TRBJ2-2, with D hard to call. In germline, CDR1 is SNHLY, CDR2 FYNNEI. The ends were cut back, 3 bases at V and 4 bases at J, with 9 bases in the middle. The CDR3 sequence is 14 residues long. The CDR3 region is CASSERHLTGELFF. CDR3 DNA: TGTGCCAGCAGTGAGCGCCACCTCACCGGGGAGCTGTTTTTT.

This chain uses TRBV5-4 with TRBJ1-2, with D possibly matching TRBD1 (5 bases). Germline CDR1 SGHNT, CDR2 YYREEE (reference sequence). V was pared by 1 base and J by 5 bases, with 12 bases between. This CDR3 has 14 residues. CDR3 sequence reads: CASSLTQGLYGYTF. CDR3 nucleotides: TGTGCCAGCAGCTTGACCCAGGGACTTTATGGCTACACCTTC. The full variable domain, completed using reference TRBV5-4 and TRBJ1-2, is ETGVTQSPTHLIKTRGQQVTLRCSSQSGHNTVSWYQQALGQGPQFIFQYYREEENGRGNFPPRFSGLQFPNYSSELNVNALELDDSALYLCASSLTQGLYGYTFGSGTRLTVV.

This chain joins TRBV6-2 or TRBV6-3 and TRBJ1-4, with 7 bases lining up with TRBD1. The J segment lost 4 bases and the V segment lost 2 bases, leaving 7 bases of the junction unmatched. Per germline, CDR1 MNHEY and CDR2 SVGEGT. The CDR3 has 16 amino acids. The CDR3 sequence is CASSYPRRGLNEKLFF. DNA for the CDR3: TGTGCCAGCAGTTACCCCAGGAGGGGGCTTAATGAAAAACTGTTTTTT.

This clone turned up a few times. The rearrangement links TRBV5-1 to TRBJ2-5, with D perhaps matching TRBD2 (6 bases). V shed 4 bases and J shed 4 bases, with 14 bases lying between them. Germline V gene data show CDR1 as SGHRS and CDR2 as YFSETQ. This CDR3 has 14 amino acids. The CDR3 region has the DNA TGCGCCAGCAGCGGGGGGTCTTTACGAGAGACCCAGTACTTC. Its translation: CASSGGSLRETQYF.

The J gene is TRBJ2-1, the V gene TRBV3-1 (or the pseudogene TRBV3-2); the match to TRBD2 covers 7 bases. The V segment lost 4 bases and the J segment 5 bases; nucleotides outside the gene matches: 8. Germline CDR1 and CDR2: LGHDT and YNNKEL (reference sequence). CDR3 length: 15 amino acids. CDR3 region: CASSLRTRDHNEQFF. The CDR3 coding sequence is TGTGCCAGCAGCCTCCGGACTAGGGATCACAATGAGCAGTTCTTC.

V and J are TRBV7-3 and TRBJ1-4; no definite D call. This CDR3 region has 15 residues. V lost 5 bases, J lost 1 base, and 11 bases lay in between. Germline CDR1 is SGHTA and CDR2 is FQGTGA. CDR3 sequence: CASSPGLLTNEKLFF. The CDR3 coding sequence is TGTGCCAGCAGCCCTGGACTCTTAACTAATGAAAAACTGTTTTTT.

The CDR3 region has the DNA TGTGCCATCAGTCGACAGGGGTGGATATATGGCTACACCTTC. Its protein product is CAISRQGWIYGYTF. The chain employs TRBV10-3 and TRBJ1-2; 8 bases line up with TRBD1. Germline loops: CDR1 ENHRY, CDR2 SYGVKD. The CDR3 sequence is 14 residues long. With V trimmed by 5 bases and J by 5 bases, 7 bases remained unmatched.

This chain uses TRBV7-9 with TRBJ2-2, with 8 bases fitting TRBD1. Germline V gene sequence: CDR1 SEHNR, CDR2 FQNEAQ (reference sequence). The CDR3 has 16 residues. Trimming took 2 bases from V and 1 from J; bases not matched to a gene: 3. CDR3 amino acids: CASSLWGTGNTGELFF. CDR3 DNA: TGTGCCAGCAGCTTATGGGGGACAGGGAACACCGGGGAGCTGTTTTTT.

CDR3 protein: CASSPIALSTDTQYF. DNA for the CDR3: TGTGCCAGCAGCCCAATAGCGCTAAGCACAGATACGCAGTATTTT. The J gene is TRBJ2-3, the V gene TRBV5-6, with D perhaps matching TRBD2 (5 bases). The CDR3 is made up of 15 amino acids. Per the germline V gene, CDR1 is SGHDT and CDR2 is YYEEEE. The germline V and J ends were trimmed by 4 bases and 0 bases, with 12 bases remaining between them.

The chain is built from TRBV15 and TRBJ2-1, with 12 bases fitting TRBD2. The CDR3 spans 18 residues. After removal of 1 base from V and 7 bases from J, the junction contained 11 bases not matched to a gene. Per the germline V gene, CDR1 is LNHNV and CDR2 is YYDKDF (reference sequence). The CDR3 sequence is CATSRGGASGGASNEQFF. DNA for the CDR3: TGTGCCACCAGCAGAGGAGGAGCTAGCGGGGGGGCTTCGAATGAGCAGTTCTTC.

The chain is built from TRBV5-1 and TRBJ2-1; the D gene is possibly TRBD2 (7 bases). The CDR3 is 15 residues long. Germline assignment: CDR1 SGHRS and CDR2 YFSETQ. The V end lost 7 bases, the J end lost 5 bases, and 19 bases lay between the germline ends. CDR3 protein: CASLPWAGAHNEQFF. The CDR3 DNA reads as TGCGCCAGCCTCCCCTGGGCGGGGGCCCACAATGAGCAGTTCTTC.

This clone was detected once. The chain links TRBV11-2 to TRBJ2-2; 8 nucleotides match TRBD1. The CDR3 covers 16 residues. The J segment lost 2 bases and the V segment lost 0 bases, leaving 2 bases of the junction unmatched. CDR1 and CDR2 (germline): SGHAT, FQNNGV. CDR3 protein: CASSLETGGNTGELFF. In DNA form, the CDR3 reads TGTGCCAGCAGCTTAGAAACAGGGGGAAACACCGGGGAGCTGTTTTTT. Full variable domain (remainder filled in from reference TRBV11-2 and TRBJ2-2): EAGVAQSPRYKIIEKRQSVAFWCNPISGHATLYWYQQILGQGPKLLIQFQNNGVVDDSQLPKDRFSAERLKGVDSTLKIQPAKLEDSAVYLCASSLETGGNTGELFFGEGSRLTVL.

The chain has TRBV2 and TRBJ2-2; D is possibly TRBD1 (5 bases). This CDR3 region has 16 residues. Trimming took 11 bases from V and 2 from J, leaving 21 bases between them. From germline, CDR1 is SNHLY and CDR2 FYNNEI. The CDR3 protein is CAGKHRRTRNTGELFF. CDR3 DNA sequence: TGTGCCGGGAAACACAGGCGGACACGCAACACCGGGGAGCTGTTTTTT.

This chain links TRBV30 with TRBJ1-5, with TRBD1 identical over 7 bases. The length of the CDR3 is 16 residues. Germline lookup yields CDR1 GTSNPN and CDR2 SVGIG (reference sequence). J gave up 4 bases and V 0 bases, and 9 bases lay outside the gene matches. Here the CDR3 DNA reads TGTGCCTGGAGTGTAGGGTCCGGACAGGCAAATCAGCCCCAGCATTTT. Protein product: CAWSVGSGQANQPQHF.

The rearrangement joins TRBV9 to TRBJ2-3, with TRBD2 matching over 7 bases. V was pared by 1 base and J by 2 bases, with 7 bases of the junction left unmatched. Germline CDR1 reads SGDLS; CDR2 reads YYNGEE. There are 16 residues in the CDR3. The CDR3 DNA reads TGTGCCAGCAGCGTACCGAGCGGGGTCATCACAGATACGCAGTATTTT. Its protein is CASSVPSGVITDTQYF.

This clone was found many times. The chain has TRBV7-6 and TRBJ1-4; 8 bases agree with TRBD1. CDR1 and CDR2 from the germline V gene are SGHVS and FNYEAQ. The CDR3 loop spans 17 amino acids. V lost 2 bases, J lost 0 bases, and 5 bases stayed unmatched. The chain's CDR3 is CASSLWTGYTTNEKLFF. CDR3 nucleotide sequence: TGTGCCAGCAGCTTATGGACAGGGTATACAACTAATGAAAAACTGTTTTTT. The variable domain in full, with the rest retrieved from reference TRBV7-6 and TRBJ1-4, is GAGVSQSPRYKVTKRGQDVALRCDPISGHVSLYWYRQALGQGPEFLTYFNYEAQQDKSGLPNDRFSAERPEGSISTLTIQRTEQRDSAMYRCASSLWTGYTTNEKLFFGSGTQLSVL.

Comment on this clone: An end of the junction does not agree with germline; a read error may underlie this. The genes are TRBV18 and TRBJ2-7, with unresolved D. The germline V gene has CDR1 KGHSH and CDR2 LQKENI. The CDR3 runs 13 residues. The CDR3 reads CASSPLYLERPIF. In DNA, the CDR3 is TGTGCCAGCTCACCACTATATCTCGAGCGTCCCATATTC.

The rearrangement links TRBV3-1 (or the pseudogene TRBV3-2) to TRBJ2-3; D perhaps matches TRBD2 (6 bases). Germline V lookup: CDR1 LGHDT, CDR2 YNNKEL (reference sequence). The CDR3 contains 16 residues. V lost 3 bases and J 0 bases, leaving 13 bases between the germline ends. CDR3 sequence reads: CASSQALGGSTDTQYF. The DNA of the CDR3 is TGTGCCAGCAGCCAGGCTCTCGGGGGAAGCACAGATACGCAGTATTTT.

CDR3 coding DNA: TGTGCCAGCAGTATACAGGGTTCCTACGAGCAGTACTTC. It encodes CASSIQGSYEQYF. The chain couples TRBV2 to TRBJ2-7; a weak D match, TRBD1 (6 bases). The germline V gene encodes CDR1 SNHLY and CDR2 FYNNEI. The CDR3 runs 13 residues. Trimming stripped 5 bases from V and 1 base from J, with 9 bases between.

The chain combines TRBV10-1 with TRBJ2-5; 7 bases fit TRBD1. V lost 0 bases and J lost 4; bases outside the gene matches: 5. CDR3 length: 15 residues. Germline lookup yields CDR1 WNHNN and CDR2 SYGVQD (reference sequence). Here the CDR3 DNA reads TGCGCCAGCAGTGAGTCGTTCGCAGGGGGAGAGACCCAGTACTTC. Amino acids: CASSESFAGGETQYF.

The chain uses TRBV10-3 and TRBJ1-2, with 9 bases that match TRBD1. Per germline, CDR1 ENHRY and CDR2 SYGVKD. The CDR3 runs to 14 residues. The junction had 9 bases not matched to a gene; V was cut back by 7 bases and J by 6 bases. CDR3 in DNA: TGTGCCATCACCGCGGGACAGGGAGAGGATGGCTACACCTTC. Amino acids: CAITAGQGEDGYTF.

V and J are TRBV7-3 and TRBJ2-4; possible D gene TRBD2, 7 bases. In germline, CDR1 is SGHTA, CDR2 FQGTGA. Trimming removed 1 base from V and 8 bases from J, with 12 bases in between. The CDR3 length is 14 residues. As DNA, the CDR3 is TGTGCCAGCAGCTTAAACAGGGAGGGGGACATTCAGTACTTC. As protein: CASSLNREGDIQYF.

This chain uses TRBV5-4 with TRBJ2-3, with D possibly matching TRBD1 (5 bases). Looked up from germline, CDR1 is SGHNT and CDR2 is YYREEE (reference sequence). The CDR3 is 16 amino acids. V lost 5 bases and J lost 4, with 20 bases in between. The CDR3 DNA reads TGTGCCAGCAGTCTTACCGCACAGGCCCCTTCAGATACGCAGTATTTT. It translates to CASSLTAQAPSDTQYF. Full variable domain (rest looked up from reference TRBV5-4 and TRBJ2-3): ETGVTQSPTHLIKTRGQQVTLRCSSQSGHNTVSWYQQALGQGPQFIFQYYREEENGRGNFPPRFSGLQFPNYSSELNVNALELDDSALYLCASSLTAQAPSDTQYFGPGTRLTVL.